This T cell receptor (beta chain) was sequenced during a study of blood T cell repertoires in COVID-19. V lost 4 bases to trimming and J lost 6 bases; unmatched junction nucleotides: 3. In germline, CDR1 is KGHDR, CDR2 SFDVKD. The CDR3 covers 14 residues. Sequencing was performed with immunoSEQ multiplex PCR; in TCRdb, only in-frame clones are kept and a portion is missing. The data hold 130,000 or so clones, with about 87% observed a single time. The sequencing input was peripheral blood. This chain uses TRBV24-1 with TRBJ1-2; 11 bases agree with TRBD1. The source of this sequence is a woman aged 45-60 years with acute or convalescent COVID-19. The CDR3 DNA reads TGTGCCACCAGTGACAGGACAGGGGGCAATGGCTACACCTTC. Protein: CATSDRTGGNGYTF.